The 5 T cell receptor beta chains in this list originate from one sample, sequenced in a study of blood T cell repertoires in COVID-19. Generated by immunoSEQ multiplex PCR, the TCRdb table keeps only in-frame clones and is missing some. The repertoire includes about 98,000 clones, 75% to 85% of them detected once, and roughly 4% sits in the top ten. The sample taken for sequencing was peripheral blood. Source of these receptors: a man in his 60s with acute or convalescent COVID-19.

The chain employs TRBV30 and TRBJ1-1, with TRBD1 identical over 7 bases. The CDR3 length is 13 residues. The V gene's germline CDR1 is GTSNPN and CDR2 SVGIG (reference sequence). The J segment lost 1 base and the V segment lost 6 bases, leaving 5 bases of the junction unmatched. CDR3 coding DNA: TGTGCCTGTTACAGGGGATCGAACACTGAAGCTTTCTTT. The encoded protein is CACYRGSNTEAFF. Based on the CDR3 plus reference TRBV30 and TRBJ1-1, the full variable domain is SQTIHQWPATLVQPVGSPLSLECTVEGTSNPNLYWYRQAAGRGLQLLFYSVGIGQISSEVPQNLSASRPQDRQFILSSKKLLLSDSGFYLCACYRGSNTEAFFGQGTRLTVV.

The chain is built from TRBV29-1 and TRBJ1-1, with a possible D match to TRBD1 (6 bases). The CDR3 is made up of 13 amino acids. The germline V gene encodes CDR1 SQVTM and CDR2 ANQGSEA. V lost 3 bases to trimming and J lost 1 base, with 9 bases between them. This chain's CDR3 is CSVEVGANTEAFF. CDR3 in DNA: TGCAGCGTTGAGGTGGGGGCGAACACTGAAGCTTTCTTT. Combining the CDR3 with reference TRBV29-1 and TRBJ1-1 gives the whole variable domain SAVISQKPSRDICQRGTSLTIQCQVDSQVTMMFWYRQQPGQSLTLIATANQGSEATYESGFVIDKFPISRPNLTFSTLTVSNMSPEDSSIYLCSVEVGANTEAFFGQGTRLTVV.

CDR3 in amino acids: CASRETGALKLFF. The DNA of the CDR3 is TGTGCCAGCAGAGAGACAGGGGCGTTAAAACTGTTTTTT. This chain uses TRBV6-5 with TRBJ1-4, with TRBD1 matching 8 bases. The CDR3 spans 13 residues. CDR1 and CDR2 (germline): MNHEY, SVGAGI. After removal of 6 bases from V and 10 bases from J, the junction contained 7 bases not matched to a gene.

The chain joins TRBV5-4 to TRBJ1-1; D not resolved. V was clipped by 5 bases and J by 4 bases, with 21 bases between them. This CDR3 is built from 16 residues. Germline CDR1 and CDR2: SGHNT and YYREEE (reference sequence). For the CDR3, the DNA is TGTGCCAGCAGGTGGAGCGGGGTTAGTCGGGGCACTGAAGCTTTCTTT. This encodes CASRWSGVSRGTEAFF.

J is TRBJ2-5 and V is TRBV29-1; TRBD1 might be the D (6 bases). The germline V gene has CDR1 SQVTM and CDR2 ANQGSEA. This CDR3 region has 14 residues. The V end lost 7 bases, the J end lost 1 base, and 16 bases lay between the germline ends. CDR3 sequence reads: CSAPDRRSQETQYF. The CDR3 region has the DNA TGCAGCGCGCCCGACAGGAGGAGCCAAGAGACCCAGTACTTC.